This T cell receptor beta chain is from a study of human T cells and chemical hapten exposure. Study-level points and caveats: TCRs above 1 in 1000 frequency did not change with DPC sensitization.

Total RNA was isolated from unfractionated whole blood. Germline V gives CDR1 SGHVS, CDR2 FNYEAQ. This CDR3 has 15 residues. Losses at the gene ends were 4 bases for V and 4 bases for J; bases not matched to a gene: 3. The library attached unique molecular identifiers to individual cDNA molecules. TCRdb reprocessed the 5' RACE reads via MiXCR and lists one record per CDR3 protein. The sample shows about 140,000 distinct CDR3 sequences, about 4% of them seen only once. This clonotype has at least ten counts. The target antigen is unknown. The J gene is TRBJ2-1, the V gene TRBV7-6; the match to TRBD2 covers 11 bases. This clonotype was sampled from a female donor in good health. CDR3 nucleotide sequence: TGTGCCAGCAGCTCACCTAGCGGGGGGTACAATGAGCAGTTCTTC. Translation: CASSSPSGGYNEQFF.